These T cell receptor beta chains were read from a single sample in a study of T-cell reconstitution after alpha-beta-depleted transplantation in children. TCRdb re-analysed the PCR reads in MiXCR, keeping a single row per CDR3 protein. The table records around 78,000 distinct CDR3 sequences, 13% to 15% of them present only once. Specimen: PBMCs, mostly from graft donor cells, collected 180 days after TCRalphabeta/CD19-depleted stem cell transplant. The source is a male patient between 2 and 9 years old who had a stem cell transplant for acute lymphoblastic leukemia, so the T cells may come from the graft donor. CDR3s include the opening cysteine and the closing phenylalanine or tryptophan. The D gene is left open where the match is weak. Clone size is shown for a subset of rows, as once, few, many or a class of expanded clone.

V: TRBV20-1; size: .; D: TRBD1; J: TRBJ1-4; DNA: TGCAGTGCTGACAAGGGGGCTGGTGAAAAACTGTTTTTT; CDR3: CSADKGAGEKLFF
V: TRBV12-3/TRBV12-4; size: many; D: TRBD1; J: TRBJ2-4; DNA: TGTGCCAGCAGTTTAAGGACAGGGGTCCCCAAAAACATTCAGTACTTC; CDR3: CASSLRTGVPKNIQYF
V: TRBV18; size: .; D: .; J: TRBJ2-7; DNA: TGTGCCAGCTCACCTCCACAGGGAGCCTTCTCCTACGAGCAGTACTTC; CDR3: CASSPPQGAFSYEQYF
V: TRBV5-1; size: few; D: .; J: TRBJ1-4; DNA: TGCGCCAGCAGCTTGGGACTGGAGGGTGAAAAACTGTTTTTT; CDR3: CASSLGLEGEKLFF
V: TRBV3-1; size: few; D: .; J: TRBJ1-1; DNA: TGTGCCAGCAGCCGAACAAGTAAGGGAACTGAAGCTTTCTTT; CDR3: CASSRTSKGTEAFF
V: TRBV5-1; size: .; D: TRBD1; J: TRBJ2-1; DNA: TGCGCCAGCAGCTTGGGACAGGGGGGAGGCAATGAGCAGTTCTTC; CDR3: CASSLGQGGGNEQFF
V: TRBV7-9; size: few; D: .; J: TRBJ2-3; DNA: TGTGCCATAGAGGGGACAGATACGCAGTATTTT; CDR3: CAIEGTDTQYF
V: TRBV12-3/TRBV12-4; size: many; D: TRBD1; J: TRBJ2-3; DNA: TGTGCCAGCAGCCGACAGGGTAGGGCAGATACGCAGTATTTT; CDR3: CASSRQGRADTQYF
V: TRBV5-1; size: few; D: .; J: TRBJ2-5; DNA: TGCGCCAGCAGCTTATCAGGGAGAGGGCTTCAAGAGACCCAGTACTTC; CDR3: CASSLSGRGLQETQYF
V: TRBV10-2; size: .; D: TRBD2; J: TRBJ2-3; DNA: TGCGCCAGCAGCCCTCAGCGGGGCTTAGATACGCAGTATTTT; CDR3: CASSPQRGLDTQYF
V: TRBV7-9; size: .; D: .; J: TRBJ1-1; DNA: TGTGCCAGCAGCGCCCAACAGGTCTCACGGCGGAACACTGAAGCTTTCTTT; CDR3: CASSAQQVSRRNTEAFF
V: TRBV6-6; size: .; D: .; J: TRBJ1-1; DNA: TGTGCCAGCAGTACGGGCAGCTACACTGAAGCTTTCTTT; CDR3: CASSTGSYTEAFF
V: TRBV9; size: many; D: .; J: TRBJ2-7; DNA: TGTGCCAGCAGCCCCCAAGGGGCTTCCCCCTACGAGCAGTACTTC; CDR3: CASSPQGASPYEQYF
V: TRBV20-1; size: .; D: .; J: TRBJ1-3; DNA: TGCAGTGCTAGAGGGCCTGACTCTGGAAACACCATATATTTT; CDR3: CSARGPDSGNTIYF